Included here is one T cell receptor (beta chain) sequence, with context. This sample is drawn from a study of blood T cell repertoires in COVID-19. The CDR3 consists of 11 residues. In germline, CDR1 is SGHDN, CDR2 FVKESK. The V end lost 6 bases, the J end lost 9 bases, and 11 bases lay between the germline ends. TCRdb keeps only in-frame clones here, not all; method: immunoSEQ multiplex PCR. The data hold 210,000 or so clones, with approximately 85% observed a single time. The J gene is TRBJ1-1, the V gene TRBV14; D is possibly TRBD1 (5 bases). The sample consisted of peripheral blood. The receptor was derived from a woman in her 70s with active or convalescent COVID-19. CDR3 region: CASRRAGQAFF. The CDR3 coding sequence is TGTGCCAGCAGACGTGCAGGGCAAGCTTTCTTT.